The 22 T cell receptor beta chains reported below all come from one sample, sequenced in a study of T-cell memory formation after mild COVID-19. TCRdb recomputed calls from the 5' RACE reads with MiXCR, one row per CDR3 protein. The sample records 100,000 to 150,000 distinct CDR3 sequences, about 18% being singletons. The specimen sequenced was PBMCs or a T cell subset sorted from them (not recorded which). The receptors originated from a man in his late teens or twenties who had mild COVID-19 (a few samples of this study predate the infection). Cell type and time point are not known.

This clonotype has more than one count but fewer than ten. The chain couples TRBV5-1 to TRBJ2-3; D is undetermined. Trimming removed 0 bases at V and 2 bases at J, with 10 bases between. This CDR3 comprises 15 residues. The germline gives CDR1 SGHRS, CDR2 YFSETQ. The CDR3 DNA reads TGCGCCAGCAGCTTGGGCCAGGTCCACACAGATACGCAGTATTTT. Its protein is CASSLGQVHTDTQYF.

There are a few counts of this clonotype. The chain is built from TRBV11-2 and TRBJ2-7; TRBD2 matches at 11 bases. The germline V gene has CDR1 SGHAT and CDR2 FQNNGV. V dropped 6 bases and J dropped 4; count of bases not matched to a gene: 5. CDR3 length: 14 residues. The CDR3 DNA is TGTGCCAGCAGTTTTAGCGGGGGGGTTTACGAGCAGTACTTC. This translates into CASSFSGGVYEQYF.

V and J are TRBV12-3 or TRBV12-4 and TRBJ2-5; maybe TRBD2 (6 bases). The CDR3 sequence is 14 residues long. V lost 4 bases and J lost 0, with 9 bases in between. CDR3 bases: TGTGCCAGCAGTTCCGGGGGACACCAAGAGACCCAGTACTTC. This gives the protein CASSSGGHQETQYF.

J is TRBJ1-2 and V is TRBV29-1; 7 positions agree with TRBD1. Germline-derived CDR1 and CDR2 are SQVTM and ANQGSEA. V lost 7 bases and J lost 7; bases outside the gene matches: 9. The CDR3 extends over 12 amino acids. CDR3 sequence reads: CSDGQASVGYTF. For the CDR3, the DNA is TGCAGCGACGGACAGGCTTCGGTTGGCTACACCTTC.

This clonotype occurred a few times. This chain links TRBV7-9 with TRBJ2-7, with a tentative D call TRBD1 (5 bases). The germline V gene has CDR1 SEHNR and CDR2 FQNEAQ (reference sequence). V was clipped by 1 base and J by 4 bases, with 11 bases between them. CDR3 length: 14 amino acids. The CDR3 loop reads CASSLGPGRYEQYF. The CDR3 DNA follows: TGTGCCAGCAGCTTAGGCCCAGGGCGTTACGAGCAGTACTTC.

The rearrangement joins TRBV12-3 or TRBV12-4 to TRBJ2-3, with 7 bases matching TRBD1. The J segment lost 5 bases and the V segment lost 1 base, leaving 12 bases of the junction unmatched. This CDR3 contains 17 residues. This CDR3 is CASSLERTGTRRDTQYF. CDR3 nucleotide sequence: TGTGCCAGCAGTTTAGAGCGGACAGGAACTCGCAGAGATACGCAGTATTTT.

This clonotype was seen a few times. This chain uses TRBV20-1 with TRBJ2-3; D is uncertain. Germline CDR1 and CDR2: DFQATT and SNEGSKA (reference sequence). The CDR3 spans 10 residues. The V end was cut by 1 base, the J end by 6 bases, with 2 bases between. The CDR3 nucleotides read TGCAGTGCTAGAGTCGATACGCAGTATTTT. As protein: CSARVDTQYF.

This clonotype has a handful of counts. The rearrangement uses TRBV6-5 and TRBJ1-2; possible D gene TRBD1, 6 bases. V shed 5 bases and J shed 7 bases, with 11 bases lying between them. Germline CDR1 is MNHEY and CDR2 is SVGAGI. This CDR3 spans 12 amino acids. The CDR3 region is CASSHLQGGYTF. CDR3 in DNA: TGTGCCAGCAGTCACTTACAGGGTGGCTACACCTTC.

The chain combines TRBV12-3 or TRBV12-4 with TRBJ1-5; the match to TRBD1 covers 7 bases. The CDR3 consists of 14 residues. V trimming: 5 bases; J trimming: 7 bases; junction bases outside the gene matches: 8. The CDR3 region is CASSPTGDRQPQHF. The CDR3 region has the DNA TGTGCCAGCAGTCCTACAGGGGATAGGCAGCCCCAGCATTTT.

Only a few counts were recorded for this clonotype. V is TRBV6-6 and J is TRBJ2-5; 9 bases are shared with TRBD1. The trim removed 8 bases at V and 2 bases at J, leaving 12 bases unmatched. This CDR3 has 16 amino acids. Germline CDR1 and CDR2: MNHNY and SVGAGI (reference sequence). The CDR3 DNA reads TGTGCCAGCGGCCCGAGGACAGGGGCCCAACAAGAGACCCAGTACTTC. Its protein product is CASGPRTGAQQETQYF.

V usage is TRBV10-3 and J usage is TRBJ1-2; 9 bases are shared with TRBD1. V lost 3 bases and J lost 7; bases outside the gene matches: 3. Germline V CDR1 and CDR2: ENHRY, SYGVKD. CDR3 size: 13 residues. The CDR3 sequence is CAISERQGVGYTF. CDR3 nucleotides: TGTGCCATCAGTGAACGACAGGGGGTTGGCTACACCTTC.

This clonotype showed up just a few times. This chain joins TRBV12-3 or TRBV12-4 and TRBJ1-1; D remains unclear. Trimming removed 7 bases from V and 1 base from J, with 10 bases in between. This CDR3 has 13 amino acids. DNA of the CDR3: TGTGCCAGCACTCGTGCTGGGAACACTGAAGCTTTCTTT. This encodes CASTRAGNTEAFF.

This clonotype has just a few counts. The rearrangement links TRBV4-1 to TRBJ1-1; the D gene is possibly TRBD1 (6 bases). CDR1 and CDR2 from the germline V gene are MGHRA and YSYEKL. V was trimmed by 0 bases and J by 5 bases, leaving 16 bases between them. The CDR3 length is 16 residues. The CDR3 sequence: CASSQDIGRGGTEAFF. In DNA, the CDR3 is TGCGCCAGCAGCCAAGATATCGGCAGGGGAGGGACTGAAGCTTTCTTT.

This chain links TRBV7-9 with TRBJ2-4; D is tentatively TRBD1 or TRBD2 (7 bases each). The CDR3 runs 16 residues. The V gene's germline CDR1 is SEHNR and CDR2 FQNEAQ (reference sequence). V was trimmed by 4 bases and J by 8 bases, leaving 21 bases between them. The DNA of the CDR3 is TGTGCCAGCAGCTCAGGCCAGGGGGGGCGAGTGTACATTCAGTACTTC. This sequence encodes CASSSGQGGRVYIQYF.

Notes on this clonotype: The junction and the germline gene differ at one end; a read error may be behind it. The rearrangement links TRBV12-3 or TRBV12-4 to TRBJ1-5, with unresolved D. There are 12 residues in the CDR3. CDR3 loop: CDSSSGLGPQHF. The DNA of the CDR3 is TGTGACAGCAGTTCCGGCCTGGGGCCCCAGCATTTT.

The genes are TRBV25-1 and TRBJ1-4; 9 bases align to TRBD1. The CDR3 has 13 residues. Germline values: CDR1 MGHDK, CDR2 SYGVNS. Trimming took 2 bases from V and 10 from J; bases not matched to a gene: 2. Written as DNA, the CDR3 is TGTGCCAGCAGTGAACAGGACAGGGGAAAACTGTTTTTT. This codes for CASSEQDRGKLFF.

This clonotype was detected only a few times. Here the CDR3 DNA reads TGTGCCAGTAGACATGAAGGGGCGGGAGGCCAGCCCCAGCATTTT. Translation gives CASRHEGAGGQPQHF. This chain joins TRBV19 and TRBJ1-5, with D possibly TRBD1 on 5 matching bases. Per germline, CDR1 LNHDA and CDR2 SQIVND (reference sequence). V was cut by 6 bases and J by 7 bases, with 19 bases left in between. CDR3 length: 15 residues.

This clonotype was seen more than once but under ten times. The rearrangement links TRBV9 to TRBJ2-7; D not resolved. CDR1 SGDLS and CDR2 YYNGEE come from the germline V gene. V was clipped by 0 bases and J by 4 bases, with 8 bases between them. The CDR3 has 13 amino acids. The CDR3 region is CASSVAGPYEQYV. CDR3 bases: TGTGCCAGCAGCGTAGCGGGCCCTTACGAGCAGTACGTC.

This clonotype has just a few counts. This chain uses TRBV7-3 with TRBJ2-7; no definite D call. Germline assignment: CDR1 SGHTA and CDR2 FQGTGA. The CDR3 consists of 15 residues. With 1 base removed from V and 5 bases from J, the gap between germline ends came to 15 bases. DNA for the CDR3: TGTGCCAGCAGCTTAATGGCCGGACCTTCCCACGAGCAGTACTTC. Translating it yields CASSLMAGPSHEQYF. Full variable domain (remainder filled in from reference TRBV7-3 and TRBJ2-7): GAGVSQTPSNKVTEKGKYVELRCDPISGHTALYWYRQSLGQGPEFLIYFQGTGAADDSGLPNDRFFAVRPEGSVSTLKIQRTERGDSAVYLCASSLMAGPSHEQYFGPGTRLTVT.

The chain employs TRBV28 and TRBJ1-1; 8 bases agree with TRBD1. Germline V gives CDR1 MDHEN, CDR2 SYDVKM. V dropped 9 bases and J dropped 3; count of bases not matched to a gene: 15. The CDR3 consists of 16 residues. CDR3 coding DNA: TGTGCCAGTCATACCACGGACAGGGCGCTTGACACTGAAGCTTTCTTT. Protein sequence: CASHTTDRALDTEAFF. Filled out from reference TRBV28 and TRBJ1-1, the complete variable domain reads DVKVTQSSRYLVKRTGEKVFLECVQDMDHENMFWYRQDPGLGLRLIYFSYDVKMKEKGDIPEGYSVSREKKERFSLILESASTNQTSMYLCASHTTDRALDTEAFFGQGTRLTVV.

This chain joins TRBV7-2 and TRBJ1-2, with D perhaps matching TRBD1 (5 bases). The germline V and J ends were trimmed by 5 bases and 0 bases, with 16 bases remaining between them. This CDR3 comprises 16 residues. From germline, CDR1 is SGHTA and CDR2 FQGNSA. The CDR3 nucleotides read TGTGCCAGCAGCACGATGGGGACGTCAGCTAACTATGGCTACACCTTC. Its protein product is CASSTMGTSANYGYTF.

The chain combines TRBV25-1 with TRBJ2-5; 8 bases map to TRBD1. CDR1 is MGHDK, CDR2 SYGVNS, per germline. V trimming: 5 bases; J trimming: 5 bases; junction bases outside the gene matches: 19. CDR3 length: 18 amino acids. The CDR3 coding sequence is TGTGCCAGCAGTTTACGTCCCGGGACAGGACCAACGTGGGAGACCCAGTACTTC. Protein sequence: CASSLRPGTGPTWETQYF.